This T cell receptor beta chain was sequenced in a study of CD8+CD57+ T cells in acquired aplastic anemia. At the level of the study: Sorted CD4+ and CD8+ cells gave a mean 3.2 ug DNA, range 0.2 to 27.4 ug.

The TCR beta profiling, which covered VDJ combination and CDR3 sequence, was carried out using genomic DNA as the template. TCRdb fed the reads into MiXCR, producing one record per CDR3 protein. The sample has some 290,000 distinct CDR3 sequences; 50% to 70% are singletons. Worth noting for this clonotype: The germline gene is not matched at one end of the junction; a read error may be the cause.

The CDR3 covers 14 residues. CDR1 and CDR2 (germline): WSHSY, SAAADI. The origin of this receptor is a human donor with severe aplastic anemia or a healthy control (not recorded which). V is TRBV10-2 and J is TRBJ1-2; no firm D call. The sample was sorted CD4+, CD8+, or CD8+CD57+ T cells (not recorded which) from PBMCs. The CDR3 region has the DNA TGCGCCACCTCAGGAGGCATTGCGAACTATGGCCACACCTTC. This encodes CATSGGIANYGHTF.